This T cell receptor (beta chain) comes out of a study of blood T cell repertoires in COVID-19. Study at large: There were acute and convalescent COVID-19 samples, and they came from the United States, Italy and Spain. Sample material is recorded as cDNA or gDNA derived from T cells, B-cell-depleted T cells, or PBMCs.

In the study's own analysis: Reference gene primer amplification gave nucleated cell count estimates. Method: immunoSEQ multiplex PCR; TCRdb's copy keeps in-frame clones and lacks some. From that table come the V and J calls and clone size; the DNA was used to work out D and trimming. Of around 300,000 clones detected, 75% to 90% appear once; the ten largest clones hold 2% to 2.5%. The sample was peripheral blood. The clonotype was recovered from a middle-aged man with acute or convalescent COVID-19.

CDR3 in amino acids: CASSFRGPGNTIYF. CDR3 DNA: TGTGCCAGCAGTTTCAGGGGGCCCGGAAACACCATATATTTT. The J gene is TRBJ1-3, the V gene TRBV27; 8 bases are shared with TRBD1. This CDR3 contains 14 residues. Trimming removed 3 bases from V and 4 bases from J; junction bases left unmatched: 2. Germline V gene sequence: CDR1 MNHEY, CDR2 SMNVEV (reference sequence).